A single sample is the source of the 21 T cell receptor beta chains below, sequenced in a study of T cell clonotyping in hematopoietic cell transplantation. The assay was immunoSEQ multiplex PCR, and TCRdb's table has in-frame clones only and misses some. The data show 35,000 to 45,000 clones, 90% to 95% seen once. Sample: peripheral blood mononuclear cells. The receptor source for this set is a woman aged 50 to 60 in good health. Some clones in this sample may be carry-over from other donors' samples.

This clone has only one observation. This chain joins TRBV4-1 and TRBJ1-4; 8 bases agree with TRBD1. This CDR3 is built from 14 residues. Per the germline V gene, CDR1 is MGHRA and CDR2 is YSYEKL. The V and J ends lost 4 bases and 4 bases, in that order; junction bases with no gene match: 2. CDR3 loop: CASSPGQDNEKLFF. CDR3 bases: TGCGCCAGCAGCCCGGGACAGGATAATGAAAAACTGTTTTTT.

The rearrangement links TRBV4-3 to TRBJ1-4, with 7 bases matching TRBD1. The trim removed 5 bases at V and 4 bases at J, leaving 4 bases unmatched. CDR3 length: 14 amino acids. Germline CDR1 reads LGHNA; CDR2 reads YSLEER. CDR3 coding DNA: TGCGCCAGCAGCAGGGGGCAGGATAATGAAAAACTGTTTTTT. Residues: CASSRGQDNEKLFF.

The chain combines TRBV7-8 with TRBJ2-7; a weak D match, TRBD1 (6 bases). Germline assignment: CDR1 SGHVS and CDR2 FQNEAQ. The CDR3 length is 15 residues. Between the trimmed V and J ends, which lost 1 base and 3 bases, there was a span of 13 bases. CDR3 in amino acids: CASSLGRGQGYEQYF. For the CDR3, the DNA is TGTGCCAGCAGCTTAGGCAGGGGCCAGGGCTACGAGCAGTACTTC.

This clone is a singleton in its sample. The J gene is TRBJ1-2, the V gene TRBV4-3; D is possibly TRBD1 (5 bases). Germline assignment: CDR1 LGHNA and CDR2 YSLEER. The CDR3 runs to 14 residues. The V and J ends lost 0 bases and 7 bases respectively, with 12 bases between them. CDR3 residues: CASSQDLRGGGYTF. CDR3 nucleotide sequence: TGCGCCAGCAGCCAAGATTTGCGGGGGGGTGGCTACACCTTC.

The chain combines TRBV10-3 with TRBJ1-6; a possible D gene is TRBD1 (5 bases). Germline CDR1 is ENHRY and CDR2 is SYGVKD. Trimming stripped 6 bases from V and 2 bases from J, with 8 bases between. The CDR3 has 14 residues. The CDR3 coding sequence is TGTGCCATCAGCGTGACAGCCTATAATTCACCCCTCCACTTT. Encoded protein: CAISVTAYNSPLHF.

This chain joins TRBV6-6 and TRBJ1-1, with D unresolved. V was trimmed by 6 bases and J by 11 bases, leaving 13 bases between them. Germline V CDR1 and CDR2: MNHNY, SVGAGI (reference sequence). CDR3 size: 11 residues. The CDR3: CASRSLVSAFF. CDR3 sequence (DNA): TGTGCCAGCAGAAGTCTAGTTTCGGCTTTCTTT.

This chain joins TRBV19 and TRBJ1-5, with D possibly TRBD1 on 5 matching bases. V was pared by 6 bases and J by 7 bases, with 13 bases between. The CDR3 is made up of 13 amino acids. Germline values: CDR1 LNHDA, CDR2 SQIVND (reference sequence). The CDR3 DNA follows: TGTGCCAGTAGCTCTGGGACCTGGCAGCCCCAGCATTTT. This translates into CASSSGTWQPQHF. Full variable domain (missing parts from reference TRBV19 and TRBJ1-5): DGGITQSPKYLFRKEGQNVTLSCEQNLNHDAMYWYRQDPGQGLRLIYYSQIVNDFQKGDIAEGYSVSREKKESFPLTVTSAQKNPTAFYLCASSSGTWQPQHFGDGTRLSIL.

This clone was seen a single time. The chain joins TRBV7-2 to TRBJ2-7, with D tentatively TRBD1 (6 bases). CDR3 length: 16 amino acids. CDR1 and CDR2 (germline): SGHTA, FQGNSA. The V end lost 5 bases, the J end lost 0 bases, and 17 bases lay between the germline ends. The CDR3 sequence is CASSLGQPQSSYEQYF. The CDR3 coding sequence is TGTGCCAGCAGCCTCGGACAGCCTCAAAGCTCCTACGAGCAGTACTTC.

There are a few counts of this clone. The gene calls are TRBV7-3 and TRBJ2-7; no definite D call. The CDR3 sequence is 15 residues long. Germline CDR1 is SGHTA and CDR2 is FQGTGA. The germline V and J ends were trimmed by 5 bases and 5 bases, with 19 bases remaining between them. The CDR3 sequence is CASSVTGGRENEQYF. CDR3 nucleotide sequence: TGTGCCAGCAGCGTGACGGGTGGCCGTGAGAACGAGCAGTACTTC. Supplemented by reference TRBV7-3 and TRBJ2-7, the full variable domain reads GAGVSQTPSNKVTEKGKYVELRCDPISGHTALYWYRQSLGQGPEFLIYFQGTGAADDSGLPNDRFFAVRPEGSVSTLKIQRTERGDSAVYLCASSVTGGRENEQYFGPGTRLTVT.

In this sample, this clone turned up once. The chain combines TRBV7-2 with TRBJ1-6; D ambiguous. V was cut by 4 bases and J by 10 bases, with 14 bases left in between. The CDR3 runs 14 residues. The germline V gene encodes CDR1 SGHTA and CDR2 FQGNSA. The CDR3 coding sequence is TGTGCCAGCAGCTCTGCAGGAAGAGGGTCACCCCTCCACTTT. It specifies CASSSAGRGSPLHF.

The rearrangement joins TRBV6-5 to TRBJ2-7, with D possibly TRBD1 on 6 matching bases. Germline assignment: CDR1 MNHEY and CDR2 SVGAGI. Trimming cost V 2 bases and J 7 bases, with 18 bases left between them. This CDR3 has 15 residues. The CDR3 protein is CASSYGRQGRKEQYF. DNA for the CDR3: TGTGCCAGCAGTTACGGTCGCCAGGGGCGGAAGGAGCAGTACTTC.

This clone was picked up a small number of times. V gene TRBV4-1 combines with J gene TRBJ1-3, with TRBD1 matching 9 bases. Trimming at V came to 4 bases and at J to 8 bases, leaving 6 bases not matched to a gene. The CDR3 is made up of 14 amino acids. The germline V gene encodes CDR1 MGHRA and CDR2 YSYEKL. CDR3 sequence reads: CASSRTGGLDTIYF. DNA for the CDR3: TGCGCCAGCAGCCGAACAGGGGGCCTGGACACCATATATTTT.

The J gene is TRBJ2-3, the V gene TRBV11-2; tentative D call: TRBD2 (5 bases). Germline V gene sequence: CDR1 SGHAT, CDR2 FQNNGV. V lost 3 bases, J lost 4 bases, and 14 bases lay in between. This CDR3 spans 15 amino acids. Here the CDR3 reads CASSLDSSGADTQYF. In DNA, the CDR3 is TGTGCCAGCAGCTTGGACTCCTCAGGAGCAGATACGCAGTATTTT.

CDR3 in amino acids: CASSDRGEQPQHF. The CDR3 DNA follows: TGTGCCAGCAGCGACAGGGGCGAACAGCCCCAGCATTTT. This chain uses TRBV2 with TRBJ1-5; 8 nucleotides match TRBD1. This CDR3 is 13 amino acids long. Germline V gene sequence: CDR1 SNHLY, CDR2 FYNNEI. The V segment lost 6 bases and the J segment 7 bases; nucleotides outside the gene matches: 5.

The CDR3 sequence: CASSGSTGANNEQFF. The CDR3 nucleotides are TGTGCCAGTAGTGGATCGACAGGGGCCAACAATGAGCAGTTCTTC. V gene TRBV19 combines with J gene TRBJ2-1; 8 bases are a match to TRBD1. Trimming removed 5 bases from V and 5 bases from J; junction bases left unmatched: 8. The CDR3 spans 15 residues. Germline-derived CDR1 and CDR2 are LNHDA and SQIVND (reference sequence).

This rearrangement joins TRBV11-3 to TRBJ1-4; no definite D call. The germline V gene encodes CDR1 SGHNT and CDR2 YENEEA. CDR3 length equals 15 residues. V was pared by 2 bases and J by 7 bases, with 14 bases between. In DNA, the CDR3 is TGTGCCAGCAGCTTAAACGGGCGGGAGGTTGAAAAACTGTTTTTT. It specifies CASSLNGREVEKLFF.

The J gene is TRBJ1-6, the V gene TRBV4-3, with D hard to call. Germline V gene data show CDR1 as LGHNA and CDR2 as YSLEER. The CDR3 is made up of 15 amino acids. V gave up 4 bases and J gave up 10 bases, with 17 bases separating them. This CDR3 reads CASSLRIEAGSPLHF. Here the CDR3 DNA reads TGCGCCAGCAGCCTCCGGATCGAGGCTGGGTCACCCCTCCACTTT.

This chain links TRBV7-6 with TRBJ2-4; the D is unclear. Germline CDR1 and CDR2: SGHVS and FNYEAQ. V was clipped by 1 base and J by 12 bases, with 10 bases between them. The CDR3 consists of 12 residues. CDR3 amino acids: CASSLDGLSQYF. The CDR3 nucleotides read TGTGCCAGCAGCTTAGATGGATTGTCTCAGTACTTC.

This clone was counted once. The gene calls are TRBV2 and TRBJ2-7, with 8 bases aligning to TRBD1. The length of the CDR3 is 14 residues. Per germline, CDR1 SNHLY and CDR2 FYNNEI. V dropped 6 bases and J dropped 5; count of bases not matched to a gene: 9. CDR3 in amino acids: CASRETGANHEQYF. The DNA for the CDR3 is TGTGCCAGCAGAGAGACAGGGGCGAACCACGAGCAGTACTTC.

The V and J genes are TRBV27 and TRBJ1-2; D is ambiguous. The CDR3 covers 16 residues. V shed 5 bases and J shed 4 bases, with 20 bases lying between them. CDR1 is MNHEY, CDR2 SMNVEV, per germline (reference sequence). The CDR3 here is CASSPLQARVGYGYTF. The CDR3 coding sequence is TGTGCCAGCAGTCCGCTCCAGGCGCGGGTTGGCTATGGCTACACCTTC.

The V gene is TRBV6-6, the J gene TRBJ1-5; 8 bases line up with TRBD1. J gave up 6 bases and V 5 bases, and 9 bases lay outside the gene matches. CDR3 length equals 15 residues. Germline values: CDR1 MNHNY, CDR2 SVGAGI (reference sequence). The CDR3 nucleotides read TGTGCCAGCAGTAAGACAGGGGTTATTGGTCAGCCCCAGCATTTT. This translates into CASSKTGVIGQPQHF.